These 25 T cell receptor beta chains share one sample of origin, sequenced in a study of cytomegalovirus exposure and HLA in healthy donors. 60 Vbeta and 13 Jbeta primers were used in PCR. The data were produced by immunoSEQ multiplex PCR, yet TCRdb's version contains in-frame clones alone and is incomplete. This sample has fewer than 110,000 clones, with around three quarters found just once. The sequenced sample consisted of PBMCs. These receptors all come from a young woman in good health and CMV-seropositive.

The chain has TRBV7-9 and TRBJ2-4, with TRBD2 matching 10 bases. There are 15 residues in the CDR3. Germline CDR1 and CDR2: SEHNR and FQNEAQ (reference sequence). V was clipped by 0 bases and J by 7 bases; unmatched bases: 3. CDR3 nucleotide sequence: TGTGCCAGCAGCTTAGCTGCTAGCGGGGGTAACATTCAGTACTTC. Translated, it gives CASSLAASGGNIQYF.

The rearrangement links TRBV27 to TRBJ2-1; 8 bases are a match to TRBD1. Germline-derived CDR1 and CDR2 are MNHEY and SMNVEV (reference sequence). V shed 5 bases, J shed 7 bases, and the junction held 13 bases outside the gene matches. The CDR3 spans 16 residues. CDR3 nucleotide sequence: TGTGCCAGCAGTCGAACCGGGACAGGCCGTCGGAATGAGCAGTTCTTC. It yields the protein CASSRTGTGRRNEQFF.

The chain uses TRBV28 and TRBJ2-5; no firm D call. The J call is uncertain, as TRBJ2-7 better fits the DNA end. Germline CDR1 MDHEN, CDR2 SYDVKM. CDR3 length equals 14 residues. The CDR3: CASSLSSIGYEQYF. CDR3 in DNA: TGTGCCAGCAGTTTATCTAGTATAGGCTACGAGCAGTACTTC.

This chain uses TRBV7-8 with TRBJ2-7; a weak D match, TRBD1 (6 bases). Germline values: CDR1 SGHVS, CDR2 FQNEAQ. Trimming removed 1 base at V and 0 bases at J, with 13 bases between. There are 16 residues in the CDR3. CDR3 amino acids: CASSLGVGTLSYEQYF. Written as DNA, the CDR3 is TGTGCCAGCAGCTTAGGAGTCGGGACACTCTCCTACGAGCAGTACTTC.

This chain joins TRBV9 and TRBJ1-5, with a weak D call TRBD1 (6 bases). V lost 4 bases, J lost 7 bases, and 15 bases lay in between. The CDR3 sequence is 14 residues long. Germline lookup yields CDR1 SGDLS and CDR2 YYNGEE. CDR3 protein: CASSPNRVGQPQHF. The CDR3 region has the DNA TGTGCCAGCAGCCCGAACAGGGTTGGACAGCCCCAGCATTTT.

The genes are TRBV5-4 and TRBJ2-7; D may be TRBD2 (5 bases). Germline loops: CDR1 SGHNT, CDR2 YYREEE (reference sequence). CDR3 length: 15 residues. The germline V and J ends were trimmed by 3 bases and 6 bases, with 19 bases remaining between them. The CDR3 reads CASSSPDYPSGEQYF. CDR3 DNA: TGTGCCAGCAGCTCTCCTGACTACCCATCAGGCGAGCAGTACTTC.

V usage is TRBV18 and J usage is TRBJ2-2; no clear D gene. Germline V gives CDR1 KGHSH, CDR2 LQKENI. This CDR3 spans 13 amino acids. Trimming cost V 3 bases and J 2 bases, with 4 bases left between them. CDR3 in amino acids: CASSPINTGELFF. The CDR3, as DNA: TGTGCCAGCTCACCTATAAACACCGGGGAGCTGTTTTTT.

In this sample, this clone turned up once. The J gene is TRBJ2-6, the V gene TRBV11-3, with D possibly TRBD2 on 6 matching bases. This CDR3 region has 19 residues. The germline V and J ends were trimmed by 5 bases and 0 bases, with 20 bases remaining between them. Germline-derived CDR1 and CDR2 are SGHNT and YENEEA. The CDR3, as DNA: TGTGCCAGCAGCCTAGGAGGGTACGGGCGGATCTCTGGGGCCAACGTCCTGACTTTC. This translates into CASSLGGYGRISGANVLTF.

The chain uses TRBV4-1 and TRBJ2-5; D remains unclear. V was pared by 3 bases and J by 2 bases, with 10 bases between. The CDR3 totals 14 residues. Germline V lookup: CDR1 MGHRA, CDR2 YSYEKL. The CDR3: CASSHSHSQETQYF. The DNA of the CDR3 is TGCGCCAGCAGCCACTCCCACTCACAAGAGACCCAGTACTTC.

The V and J genes are TRBV19 and TRBJ2-1, with no clear D. Trimming stripped 4 bases from V and 1 base from J, with 8 bases between. Germline lookup yields CDR1 LNHDA and CDR2 SQIVND (reference sequence). The CDR3 is 14 residues long. The CDR3 sequence is CASSTSRSYNEQFF. DNA for the CDR3: TGTGCCAGTAGTACTAGTCGGTCCTACAATGAGCAGTTCTTC.

This clone was observed many times. The gene calls are TRBV5-1 and TRBJ1-1; perhaps TRBD1 as D (5 bases). The length of the CDR3 is 14 residues. V was shortened by 5 bases and J by 6 bases, with 17 bases between the two germline ends. The V gene's germline CDR1 is SGHRS and CDR2 YFSETQ. The chain's CDR3 is CASRIGGGSAEAFF. CDR3 in DNA: TGCGCCAGCAGGATAGGCGGGGGGAGCGCTGAAGCTTTCTTT.

The chain has TRBV14 and TRBJ2-1, with 9 bases fitting TRBD2. The CDR3 loop spans 16 amino acids. Germline CDR1 SGHDN, CDR2 FVKESK. Trimming at V came to 2 bases and at J to 6 bases, leaving 8 bases not matched to a gene. CDR3 loop: CASSQQRGASTNEQFF. CDR3 coding DNA: TGTGCCAGCAGCCAACAGCGGGGGGCTTCCACCAATGAGCAGTTCTTC.

The V call is TRBV21-1, the J call TRBJ2-7; the table's TRBD1 call for D was not verified on the DNA. TRBV21-1 is a known pseudogene. This CDR3 has 15 residues. This chain's CDR3 is CASSKARDRGHEQYF. The DNA for the CDR3 is TGTGCCAGCAGCAAAGCAAGGGACAGGGGCCACGAGCAGTACTTC.

J is TRBJ2-7 and V is TRBV4-3; unclear D gene. Deletions cut 0 bases from V and 0 bases from J, with 12 bases between. The germline V gene encodes CDR1 LGHNA and CDR2 YSLEER. There are 16 residues in the CDR3. This CDR3 reads CASSQDWSVHSYEQYF. The CDR3 nucleotides read TGCGCCAGCAGCCAAGATTGGTCAGTTCACTCCTACGAGCAGTACTTC.

The chain combines TRBV29-1 with TRBJ1-1, with 8 bases identical to TRBD1. The germline V gene has CDR1 SQVTM and CDR2 ANQGSEA. V was pared by 4 bases and J by 1 base, with 11 bases of the junction left unmatched. The CDR3 spans 16 residues. The CDR3 spells CSVARGPGGTNTEAFF. CDR3 DNA sequence: TGCAGCGTTGCCAGGGGGCCAGGTGGAACGAACACTGAAGCTTTCTTT.

The chain employs TRBV5-1 and TRBJ2-5; D is unresolved. V lost 2 bases, J lost 5 bases, and 4 bases lay in between. The germline gives CDR1 SGHRS, CDR2 YFSETQ. The CDR3 contains 11 residues. In DNA form, the CDR3 reads TGCGCCAGCAGCTTAGCTGAGACCCAGTACTTC. It specifies CASSLAETQYF.

This clone was counted between two and nine times. The rearrangement links TRBV9 to TRBJ1-2, with a tentative D call TRBD1 (6 bases). Trimming cost V 0 bases and J 8 bases, with 17 bases left between them. Germline-derived CDR1 and CDR2 are SGDLS and YYNGEE. The CDR3 is made up of 15 amino acids. The chain's CDR3 is CASSVAGAGARGYTF. In DNA, the CDR3 is TGTGCCAGCAGCGTAGCTGGGGCAGGGGCGCGGGGCTACACCTTC.

A few counts support this clone. As DNA, the CDR3 is TGTGCCAGCAGATCAGGGGCTTGGGAGCAGTTCTTC. This encodes CASRSGAWEQFF. The chain has TRBV5-6 and TRBJ2-1; TRBD1 is a possible D gene (6 bases). Germline V gene sequence: CDR1 SGHDT, CDR2 YYEEEE. The CDR3 covers 12 residues. V shed 5 bases and J shed 10 bases, with 13 bases lying between them.

The V call is TRBV19, the J call TRBJ2-7; D not certain. Germline V gene sequence: CDR1 LNHDA, CDR2 SQIVND (reference sequence). With 3 bases removed from V and 3 bases from J, the gap between germline ends came to 15 bases. The CDR3 runs to 15 residues. CDR3 region: CASSILLGSIYEQYF. CDR3 in DNA: TGTGCCAGTAGTATCCTTCTGGGCTCCATCTACGAGCAGTACTTC.

The rearrangement joins TRBV4-2 to TRBJ2-3; TRBD2 agrees at 10 bases. The CDR3 loop spans 20 amino acids. Germline trimming cut 4 bases from V and 6 bases from J; bases unmatched to any gene: 22. Germline values: CDR1 LGHNA, CDR2 YNFKEQ. CDR3 nucleotide sequence: TGTGCCAGCAGCCGTCAGCGACTCGACAGGGGACTAGCGAGAGGGGATACGCAGTATTTT. Translating it yields CASSRQRLDRGLARGDTQYF.

This clone was counted between two and nine times. The V gene is TRBV5-6, the J gene TRBJ1-6; a possible D gene is TRBD1 (6 bases). CDR1 and CDR2 (germline): SGHDT, YYEEEE. CDR3 size: 15 residues. V lost 0 bases, J lost 4 bases, and 8 bases lay in between. The CDR3 sequence is CASSLAGAYNSPLHF. CDR3 bases: TGTGCCAGCAGCTTGGCAGGGGCTTATAATTCACCCCTCCACTTT.

A single count supports this clone. The chain uses TRBV19 and TRBJ2-3; D may be TRBD1 (5 bases). V was shortened by 7 bases and J by 2 bases, with 10 bases between the two germline ends. The CDR3 runs to 13 residues. CDR1 and CDR2 from the germline V gene are LNHDA and SQIVND (reference sequence). The CDR3 reads CASTQGITDTQYF. The DNA for the CDR3 is TGTGCCAGTACGCAGGGAATCACAGATACGCAGTATTTT.

Only a few counts were recorded for this clone. The rearrangement uses TRBV6-5 and TRBJ1-5; D call uncertain. The germline V gene encodes CDR1 MNHEY and CDR2 SVGAGI. V was cut by 5 bases and J by 5 bases, with 10 bases left in between. This CDR3 comprises 13 residues. The CDR3 nucleotides read TGTGCCAGCAGTCCTCTATTGGATCAGCCCCAGCATTTT. The encoded protein is CASSPLLDQPQHF.

This clone is a singleton in its sample. This chain joins TRBV2 and TRBJ2-6, with 9 bases identical to TRBD1. CDR3 size: 16 residues. With 6 bases clipped from V and 0 bases from J, the junction kept 3 bases outside the gene matches. Germline V gives CDR1 SNHLY, CDR2 FYNNEI. The CDR3, as DNA: TGTGCCAGCAGGAGACAGGGGGACTCTGGGGCCAACGTCCTGACTTTC. Its protein product is CASRRQGDSGANVLTF.

The V gene is TRBV2, the J gene TRBJ1-1; D is possibly TRBD1 (5 bases). The length of the CDR3 is 13 residues. Trimming pared 5 bases from V and 6 bases from J, leaving 13 bases between. CDR1 is SNHLY and CDR2 is FYNNEI in the germline V gene. The CDR3 region is CASSTGAPAEAFF. CDR3 sequence (DNA): TGTGCCAGCAGTACAGGAGCACCTGCTGAAGCTTTCTTT.